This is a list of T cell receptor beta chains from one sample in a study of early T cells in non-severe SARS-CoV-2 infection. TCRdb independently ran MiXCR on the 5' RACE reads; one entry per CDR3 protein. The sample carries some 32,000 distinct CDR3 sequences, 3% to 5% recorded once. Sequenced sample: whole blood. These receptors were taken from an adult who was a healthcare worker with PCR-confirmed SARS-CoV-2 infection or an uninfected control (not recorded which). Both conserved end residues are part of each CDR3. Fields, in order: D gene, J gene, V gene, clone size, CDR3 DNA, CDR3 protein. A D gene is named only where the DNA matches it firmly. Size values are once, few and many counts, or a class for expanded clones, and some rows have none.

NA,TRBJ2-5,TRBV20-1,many,TGCAGTGCTAGTGGGACCCCCGGGGCCCAAGAGACCCAGTACTTC,CSASGTPGAQETQYF
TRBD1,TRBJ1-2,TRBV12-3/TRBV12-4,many,TGTGCCAGCAGTTTGGGCTACAGGGGGGCCAACTATGGCTACACCTTC,CASSLGYRGANYGYTF
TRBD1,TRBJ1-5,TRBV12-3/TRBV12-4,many,TGTGCCAGCAGTCCCGGGACAGGGGTCAATCAGCCCCAGCATTTT,CASSPGTGVNQPQHF
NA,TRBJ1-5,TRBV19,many,TGTGCCAGTAGTATTGGGACGGCTTATAGCAATCAGCCCCAGCATTTT,CASSIGTAYSNQPQHF
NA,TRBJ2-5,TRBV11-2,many,TGTGCCAGCAGCTTTTTCCCTCAAAGGAAGGTCCAAGAGACCCAGTACTTC,CASSFFPQRKVQETQYF
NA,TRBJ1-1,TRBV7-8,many,TGTGCCAGCAGCTCGCTGAACCGTGGTGAAGCTTTCTTT,CASSSLNRGEAFF
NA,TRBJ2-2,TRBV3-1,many,TGTGCCAGCAGCCAAGGCCCCCTCGGGGAGCTGTTTTTT,CASSQGPLGELFF
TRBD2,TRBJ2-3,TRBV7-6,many,TGTGCCAGCAGCTTATCGGGACTAGCGGCGGGGACAGATACGCAGTATTTT,CASSLSGLAAGTDTQYF
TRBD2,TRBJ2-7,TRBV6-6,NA,TGTGCCAGCAGCCGCCTAGCGGGAGCGGAAGACGAGCAGTACTTC,CASSRLAGAEDEQYF
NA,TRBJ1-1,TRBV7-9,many,TGTGCCAGCATTCAGGGGCAGGGAATTAACACTGAAGCTTTCTTT,CASIQGQGINTEAFF
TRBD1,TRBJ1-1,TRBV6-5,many,TGTGCCAGCAGTTATTCCGGGACAGGGTTAGGCCCTGAAGCTTTCTTT,CASSYSGTGLGPEAFF
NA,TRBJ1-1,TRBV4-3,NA,TGCGCCAGCAGCCCACGAGCAGGGGCCAACTCGCAGGCTGAAGCTTTCTTT,CASSPRAGANSQAEAFF
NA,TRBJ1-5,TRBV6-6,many,TGTGCCAGCAGGTTAGACAGTAGCAATCAGCCCCAGCATTTT,CASRLDSSNQPQHF
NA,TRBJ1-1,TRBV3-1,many,TGTGCCAGCAGCCAAGGAAACGGGGCACGTAACACTGAAGCTTTCTTT,CASSQGNGARNTEAFF
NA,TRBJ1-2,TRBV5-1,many,TGCGCCAGCAGGACGTCAAACTATGGCTACACCTTC,CASRTSNYGYTF
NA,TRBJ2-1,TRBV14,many,TGTGCCAGCAGCCAAGCCTCTTCGGTCTACTCCTACAATGAGCAGTTCTTC,CASSQASSVYSYNEQFF
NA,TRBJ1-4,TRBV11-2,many,TGTGCCAGCAGCCGCCCTGGGGGCGGTTATGAAAAACTGTTTTTT,CASSRPGGGYEKLFF
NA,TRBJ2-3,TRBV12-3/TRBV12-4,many,TGTGCCAGCAGTTGGGGCCCGAAAGATACGCAGTATTTT,CASSWGPKDTQYF
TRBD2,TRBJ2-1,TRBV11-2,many,TGTGCCAGCAGCTTTTCACTAGCGGGAGGCAATGAGCAGTTCTTC,CASSFSLAGGNEQFF
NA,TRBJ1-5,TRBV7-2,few,TGTGCCAGCAGCTCCGATCGAGGTCAGCCCCAGCATTTT,CASSSDRGQPQHF
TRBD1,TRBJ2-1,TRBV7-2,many,TGTGCCAGCAGCCCCTTGGGACAGGGCGGTATTGAGCAGTTCTTC,CASSPLGQGGIEQFF
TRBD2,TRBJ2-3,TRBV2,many,TGTGCCAGCAGTGGAACTAGCGGGAGGAATTGGGGGCAGTATTTT,CASSGTSGRNWGQYF
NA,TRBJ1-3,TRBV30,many,TGTGCCTGGACGGGCTCTGGAAACACCATATATTTT,CAWTGSGNTIYF
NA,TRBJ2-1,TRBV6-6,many,TGTGCCAGCAGCCCCCCGAGGGGAAATGAGCAGTTCTTC,CASSPPRGNEQFF
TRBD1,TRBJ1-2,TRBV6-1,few,TGTGCCAGCAGTGAAGGGGACAGGTTCTATGGCTACACCTTC,CASSEGDRFYGYTF
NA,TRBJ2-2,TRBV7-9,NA,TGTGCCAGCAGCTCGCCGGGGCGGGCCGAGAACACCGGGGAGCTGTTTTTT,CASSSPGRAENTGELFF
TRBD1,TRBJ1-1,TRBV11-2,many,TGTGCCAGCAGCTTAGAGCGGACAGGGGGCAGGACTGAAGCTTTCTTT,CASSLERTGGRTEAFF
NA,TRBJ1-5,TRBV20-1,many,TGCAGTGCTACGAGGGGTAGCAATCAGCCCCAGCATTTT,CSATRGSNQPQHF
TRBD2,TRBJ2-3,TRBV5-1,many,TGCGCCAGCGGGAGGTGGACTAGCGGTACAGATACGCAGTATTTT,CASGRWTSGTDTQYF
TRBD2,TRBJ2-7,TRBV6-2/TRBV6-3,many,TGTGCCAGCAGTTTCGCCGGGACTAGCGGCTACGAGCAGTACTTC,CASSFAGTSGYEQYF
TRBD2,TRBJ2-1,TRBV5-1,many,TGCGCCAGCAGCACCCTAGCGGGAGCACTGAATGAGCAGTTCTTC,CASSTLAGALNEQFF
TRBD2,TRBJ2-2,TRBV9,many,TGTGCCAGCAGCGTAGCTACCGCTAGCGGGGGGATCGGGGAGCTGTTTTTT,CASSVATASGGIGELFF
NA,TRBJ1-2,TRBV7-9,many,TGTGCCAGCAGCTCCAGTACACAGGGATGGCACTATGGCTACACCTTC,CASSSSTQGWHYGYTF
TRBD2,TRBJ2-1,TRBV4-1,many,TGCGCCAGCAGCCAAGATCCTGCGGGGGGCGCTCAGGAGGATTTCTTC,CASSQDPAGGAQEDFF
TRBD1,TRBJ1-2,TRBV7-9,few,TGTGCCAGCAGCTTGGACGGACAGGGCTATGGCTACACCTTC,CASSLDGQGYGYTF
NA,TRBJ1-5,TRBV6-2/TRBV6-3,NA,TGTGCCAGCAGCTCCCTACAGCATCAATCAGTGCCCCAGCATTTT,CASSSLQHQSVPQHF
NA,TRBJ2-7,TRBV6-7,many,TGTGCCAGCATTAATTTTAGGGGAGAGCAGTACTTC,CASINFRGEQYF
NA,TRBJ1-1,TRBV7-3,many,TGTGCCAGCAGCTGGGGGCACGGGGGTTACACTGAAGCTTTCTTT,CASSWGHGGYTEAFF
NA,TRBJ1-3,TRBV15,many,TGTGCCACCAGCTTATCAGCCGTTTCTGGAAACACCATATATTTT,CATSLSAVSGNTIYF
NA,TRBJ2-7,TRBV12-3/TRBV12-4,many,TGTGCCAGCAGTTATGCCGTGGGAACCGAGCAGTACTTC,CASSYAVGTEQYF
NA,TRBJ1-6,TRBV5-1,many,TGCGCCAGCAGCTTGCAGGGGCGCGGATCGGGTTCACCCCTCCACTTT,CASSLQGRGSGSPLHF
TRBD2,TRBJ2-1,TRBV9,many,TGTGCCAGCAGCAAAGCGGGACTAGCGGGACTTACCAGCTCCTACAATGAGCAGTTCTTC,CASSKAGLAGLTSSYNEQFF
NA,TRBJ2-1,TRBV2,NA,TGTGCCAGCAGCCTCACTAGATTGGCCGGTAATGAGCAGTTCTTC,CASSLTRLAGNEQFF
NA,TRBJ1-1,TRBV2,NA,TGTGCCAGCAGTCCCCCCAGTGACAGCGAAGCTTTCTTT,CASSPPSDSEAFF
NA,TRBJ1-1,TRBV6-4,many,TGTGCCAGCAAGGGGACATACACTGAAGCTTTCTTT,CASKGTYTEAFF
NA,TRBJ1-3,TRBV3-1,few,TGTGCCAGCAGCCATCAGGAAAGCTCTGGAAACACCATATATTTT,CASSHQESSGNTIYF
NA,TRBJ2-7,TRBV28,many,TGTGCCAGCAGCTATAGACAGAGCGTCGGGCAGTACTTC,CASSYRQSVGQYF
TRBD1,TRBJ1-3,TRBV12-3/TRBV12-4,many,TGTGCCAGCAGTTGGGACAGGGGGATCGGAGGCCTTATCGACACCATATATTTT,CASSWDRGIGGLIDTIYF
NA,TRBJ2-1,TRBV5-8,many,TGTGCCAGCAGCTTTACAGGGAGATCCTACAATGAGCAGTTCTTC,CASSFTGRSYNEQFF